The 7 T cell receptor beta chains in this list originate from one sample, sequenced in a study of identifying expanded T cells in peripheral blood (dated by TCRdb to the late 2010s). Libraries came from the immunoSEQ multiplex PCR assay. Entries here come from immuneACCESS through TCRdb and include only in-frame sequences with V and J called. Some clones fail to appear in such tables; in the studies checked, an unresolved V gene covers under half of the shortfall, and the cause of the remainder is unknown. The sample table records around 81,000 clones; around 83% of these occur just once. Jointly, the top ten make up around 4.3% of the sample. Sequenced: blood. The receptors were gathered from a person aged 18-69 years in good health.

The chain uses TRBV13 and TRBJ2-2; no clear D. The CDR3 has 14 residues. V was trimmed by 5 bases and J by 6 bases, leaving 13 bases between them. Germline CDR1 and CDR2: PRHDT and FYEKMQ (reference sequence). CDR3 loop: CASSPGASAGELFF. CDR3 in DNA: TGTGCCAGCAGCCCAGGAGCTTCGGCCGGGGAGCTGTTTTTT.

The rearrangement links TRBV5-1 to TRBJ2-7; D perhaps matches TRBD2 (7 bases). Trimming removed 3 bases from V and 4 bases from J, with 14 bases in between. The CDR3 is 14 amino acids. Looked up from germline, CDR1 is SGHRS and CDR2 is YFSETQ. The CDR3 spells CASSSLGGQYEQYF. The DNA of the CDR3 is TGCGCCAGCAGCTCCCTGGGGGGGCAGTACGAGCAGTACTTC.

The chain has TRBV29-1 and TRBJ1-1; perhaps TRBD1 as D (5 bases). This CDR3 has 14 amino acids. Per the germline V gene, CDR1 is SQVTM and CDR2 is ANQGSEA. The ends were cut back, 3 bases at V and 5 bases at J, with 16 bases in the middle. The CDR3 DNA reads as TGCAGCGTTGAGGCCATCCCAGGGAGAACTGAAGCTTTCTTT. Translating gives CSVEAIPGRTEAFF.

The chain has TRBV19 and TRBJ2-4; maybe TRBD2 (7 bases). This CDR3 contains 14 residues. Germline V gene lookup returns CDR1 LNHDA and CDR2 SQIVND (reference sequence). V was pared by 9 bases and J by 3 bases, with 15 bases between. The CDR3 nucleotides are TGTGCCAGCGGTAGGGAGGGGGACAAAAACATTCAGTACTTC. Translation gives CASGREGDKNIQYF.

A few counts support this clone. The chain links TRBV14 to TRBJ1-1, with TRBD1 matching over 7 bases. This CDR3 region has 14 residues. The V gene's germline CDR1 is SGHDN and CDR2 FVKESK. With 5 bases clipped from V and 7 bases from J, the junction kept 10 bases outside the gene matches. The CDR3 reads CASSVGQAKYEAFF. CDR3 in DNA: TGTGCCAGCAGCGTAGGACAGGCGAAGTATGAAGCTTTCTTT.

J is TRBJ2-1 and V is TRBV7-3; tentatively, D is TRBD1 or TRBD2 (5 bases each). CDR1 is SGHTA, CDR2 FQGTGA, per germline. V dropped 2 bases and J dropped 9 bases, with 11 bases sitting between them. This CDR3 spans 13 amino acids. The CDR3 coding sequence is TGTGCCAGCAGCTTATCAGGGAGTAGTGAGCAGTTCTTC. It codes for CASSLSGSSEQFF.

The chain employs TRBV30 and TRBJ1-3; 7 positions match TRBD1. The CDR3 totals 17 residues. Germline V lookup: CDR1 GTSNPN, CDR2 SVGIG (reference sequence). Losses at the gene ends were 5 bases for V and 1 base for J; bases not matched to a gene: 14. This CDR3 reads CAWRRDSSPKSGNTIYF. The CDR3, as DNA: TGTGCCTGGCGCCGGGACAGTTCCCCTAAATCTGGAAACACCATATATTTT. The full variable domain, in which reference TRBV30 and TRBJ1-3 provide the parts outside the CDR3, is SQTIHQWPATLVQPVGSPLSLECTVEGTSNPNLYWYRQAAGRGLQLLFYSVGIGQISSEVPQNLSASRPQDRQFILSSKKLLLSDSGFYLCAWRRDSSPKSGNTIYFGEGSWLTVV.